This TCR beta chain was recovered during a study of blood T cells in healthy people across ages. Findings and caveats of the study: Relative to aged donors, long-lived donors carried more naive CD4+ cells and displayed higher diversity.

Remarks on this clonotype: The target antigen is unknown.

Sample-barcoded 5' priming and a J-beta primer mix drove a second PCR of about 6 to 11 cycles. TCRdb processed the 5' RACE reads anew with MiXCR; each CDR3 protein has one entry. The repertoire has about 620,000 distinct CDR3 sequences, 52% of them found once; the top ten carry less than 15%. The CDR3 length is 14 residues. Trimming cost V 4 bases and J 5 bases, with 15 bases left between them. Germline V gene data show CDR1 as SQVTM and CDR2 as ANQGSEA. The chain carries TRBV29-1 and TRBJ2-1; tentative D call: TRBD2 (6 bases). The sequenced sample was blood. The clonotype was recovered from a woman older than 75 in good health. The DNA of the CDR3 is TGCAGCGTTGTATGGGCGGGGACCGACAATGAGCAGTTCTTC. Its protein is CSVVWAGTDNEQFF.